These 28 T cell receptor beta chains came from one sample sequenced in a study of blood T cell repertoires in COVID-19. Only in-frame clones appear in the TCRdb table, and some are missing; sequencing was by immunoSEQ multiplex PCR. Here the sample spans a few hundred thousand clones, around 87% being singletons. The sample consisted of peripheral blood. The source of these receptors is a woman aged 25 to 39 who had recovered from COVID-19.

The chain recombines TRBV10-1 with TRBJ1-4, with a tentative D call TRBD1 (5 bases). V was cut by 2 bases and J by 7 bases, with 11 bases left in between. Germline V CDR1 and CDR2: WNHNN, SYGVQD (reference sequence). This CDR3 contains 14 residues. The CDR3 loop reads CASSEGGAPEKLFF. CDR3 nucleotides: TGCGCCAGCAGTGAGGGCGGGGCGCCTGAAAAACTGTTTTTT.

The chain combines TRBV7-9 with TRBJ2-7; 11 bases are shared with TRBD1. CDR1 and CDR2 from the germline V gene are SEHNR and FQNEAQ (reference sequence). V lost 5 bases, J lost 6 bases, and 9 bases stayed unmatched. The CDR3 length is 15 residues. CDR3 loop: CASSPTGTGGREQYF. CDR3 coding DNA: TGTGCCAGCAGCCCAACCGGGACAGGGGGGCGCGAGCAGTACTTC.

V is TRBV11-3 and J is TRBJ2-1; 7 positions match TRBD1. This CDR3 is 14 amino acids long. J was trimmed by 7 bases and V by 2 bases; bases with no gene match: 5. Germline lookup yields CDR1 SGHNT and CDR2 YENEEA. Here the CDR3 DNA reads TGTGCCAGCAGCTTAAGTCAGGGGGTGAATGAGCAGTTCTTC. Translated: CASSLSQGVNEQFF.

This clone has just one count. The DNA of the CDR3 is TGTGCCAGCAGTTCCCTCTCAGCGGGGGGCTTCGAGACCCAGTACTTC. Protein product: CASSSLSAGGFETQYF. The chain combines TRBV27 with TRBJ2-5; 9 bases fit TRBD2. Trimming at V came to 4 bases and at J to 5 bases, leaving 11 bases not matched to a gene. This CDR3 has 16 amino acids. CDR1 is MNHEY, CDR2 SMNVEV, per germline (reference sequence).

The rearrangement joins TRBV19 to TRBJ2-2, with 9 bases fitting TRBD1. The CDR3 is 14 amino acids. Trimming cost V 7 bases and J 6 bases; bases outside gene matches: 6. CDR1 and CDR2 from the germline V gene are LNHDA and SQIVND (reference sequence). As DNA, the CDR3 is TGTGCCAGTACGCTCGGACAGGGGCCCGGGGAGCTGTTTTTT. Translated, it gives CASTLGQGPGELFF.

The chain uses TRBV5-5 and TRBJ1-1; D might be TRBD1 (5 bases). V shed 1 base and J shed 1 base, with 11 bases lying between them. The length of the CDR3 is 15 residues. Germline values: CDR1 SGHKS, CDR2 YYEKEE (reference sequence). The CDR3 coding sequence is TGTGCCAGCAGCTTGTTTCCAGGGCCGAACACTGAAGCTTTCTTT. Amino acid sequence: CASSLFPGPNTEAFF.

The chain carries TRBV19 and TRBJ2-5; TRBD1 is a possible D gene (7 bases). The ends were cut back, 3 bases at V and 0 bases at J, with 17 bases in the middle. Germline CDR1 is LNHDA and CDR2 is SQIVND (reference sequence). The CDR3 has 17 amino acids. The CDR3 is CASSMSRQGGHQETQYF. CDR3 nucleotide sequence: TGTGCCAGTAGTATGTCCCGACAGGGAGGTCACCAAGAGACCCAGTACTTC.

The V call is TRBV28, the J call TRBJ2-5; 8 bases map to TRBD1. Trimming removed 8 bases from V and 7 bases from J; junction bases left unmatched: 15. This CDR3 is 15 amino acids long. The germline gives CDR1 MDHEN, CDR2 SYDVKM. The CDR3 nucleotides are TGTGCCAGCGAGAATACTATGGACAGGGTGGGGACCCAGTACTTC. Translated, it gives CASENTMDRVGTQYF.

The V and J genes are TRBV15 and TRBJ1-1; 7 bases align to TRBD1. With V trimmed by 4 bases and J by 1 base, 6 bases remained unmatched. This CDR3 contains 15 residues. Germline loops: CDR1 LNHNV, CDR2 YYDKDF (reference sequence). The CDR3 region has the DNA TGTGCCACCAGCACCGACAGGGTGGAGAACACTGAAGCTTTCTTT. It codes for CATSTDRVENTEAFF.

The chain is built from TRBV5-1 and TRBJ2-2, with TRBD1 matching 7 bases. CDR3 length: 13 residues. The germline V gene encodes CDR1 SGHRS and CDR2 YFSETQ. With 3 bases clipped from V and 6 bases from J, the junction kept 2 bases outside the gene matches. In DNA form, the CDR3 reads TGCGCCAGCAGCTGGGACAGTCCCGGGGAGCTGTTTTTT. Protein: CASSWDSPGELFF.

The rearrangement links TRBV27 to TRBJ2-7; 8 bases line up with TRBD2. CDR1 and CDR2 (germline): MNHEY, SMNVEV (reference sequence). This CDR3 is 16 amino acids long. After removal of 5 bases from V and 0 bases from J, the junction contained 9 bases not matched to a gene. The CDR3 sequence is CASSPGHGTSSYEQYF. The CDR3 nucleotides are TGTGCCAGCAGTCCGGGACACGGGACTAGCTCCTACGAGCAGTACTTC.

The rearrangement uses TRBV27 and TRBJ2-2, with D tentatively TRBD1 (5 bases). In germline, CDR1 is MNHEY, CDR2 SMNVEV (reference sequence). The CDR3 runs to 14 residues. Trimming left V 7 bases short and J 6 bases short, with 15 bases between. CDR3 sequence (DNA): TGTGCCAGCACCCAGGGTCGCGTCCCCGGGGAGCTGTTTTTT. This gives the protein CASTQGRVPGELFF.

The rearrangement links TRBV7-9 to TRBJ1-1; D is perhaps TRBD1 (5 bases). The CDR3 sequence is 14 residues long. V dropped 2 bases and J dropped 0 bases, with 7 bases sitting between them. Germline V gene data show CDR1 as SEHNR and CDR2 as FQNEAQ (reference sequence). CDR3 amino acids: CASSLQGLNTEAFF. Here the CDR3 DNA reads TGTGCCAGCAGCTTACAGGGTTTGAACACTGAAGCTTTCTTT. Looking up the rest from reference TRBV7-9 and TRBJ1-1 gives the full variable domain: DTGVSQNPRHKITKRGQNVTFRCDPISEHNRLYWYRQTLGQGPEFLTYFQNEAQLEKSRLLSDRFSAERPKGSFSTLEIQRTEQGDSAMYLCASSLQGLNTEAFFGQGTRLTVV.

The chain carries TRBV27 and TRBJ2-7; 7 nucleotides align to TRBD1. The CDR3 contains 14 residues. V was clipped by 6 bases and J by 2 bases; unmatched bases: 7. CDR1 MNHEY and CDR2 SMNVEV come from the germline V gene (reference sequence). In DNA form, the CDR3 reads TGTGCCAGCAGCGACCGGGACAGACCCTACGAGCAGTACTTC. Protein: CASSDRDRPYEQYF.

The chain recombines TRBV24-1 with TRBJ1-2, with TRBD1 matching 7 bases. J was trimmed by 6 bases and V by 4 bases; bases with no gene match: 7. Germline CDR1 is KGHDR and CDR2 is SFDVKD. The CDR3 sequence is 14 residues long. The CDR3 protein is CATSDSGTVHGYTF. The CDR3 DNA reads TGTGCCACCAGTGACTCCGGGACAGTTCATGGCTACACCTTC.

There are a few counts of this clone. The chain couples TRBV19 to TRBJ2-1; no definite D call. The CDR3 runs 12 residues. Trimming stripped 2 bases from V and 7 bases from J, with 6 bases between. CDR1 is LNHDA, CDR2 SQIVND, per germline (reference sequence). This CDR3 reads CASSIYGNEQFF. CDR3 sequence (DNA): TGTGCCAGTAGTATATACGGGAATGAGCAGTTCTTC.

The chain combines TRBV28 with TRBJ1-1; 7 nucleotides line up with TRBD1. The V and J ends lost 3 bases and 3 bases, in that order; junction bases with no gene match: 4. The CDR3 is 14 residues long. CDR1 is MDHEN and CDR2 is SYDVKM in the germline V gene. CDR3 sequence reads: CASSFEQGDTEAFF. The CDR3 coding sequence is TGTGCCAGCAGTTTCGAGCAGGGGGACACTGAAGCTTTCTTT.

This clone was seen a handful of times. The V and J genes are TRBV7-9 and TRBJ2-7; unclear D gene. Deletions cut 0 bases from V and 1 base from J, with 10 bases between. This CDR3 is built from 15 residues. Germline CDR1 reads SEHNR; CDR2 reads FQNEAQ (reference sequence). The DNA for the CDR3 is TGTGCCAGCAGCTTAGCGCCTGAGGTGTCCTACGAGCAGTACTTC. Translating gives CASSLAPEVSYEQYF.

The chain joins TRBV28 to TRBJ2-1, with D possibly being TRBD1 (8 bases). The CDR3 totals 15 residues. Trimming left V 5 bases short and J 15 bases short, with 26 bases between. Germline loops: CDR1 MDHEN, CDR2 SYDVKM. The DNA for the CDR3 is TGTGCCAGCAGTACCGGACAGGGAGGGCTTGAGGACGGGTTCTTC. Its protein is CASSTGQGGLEDGFF.

A single count supports this clone. The chain employs TRBV27 and TRBJ2-3; the D gene is possibly TRBD1 (5 bases). V was trimmed by 3 bases and J by 0 bases, leaving 13 bases between them. The CDR3 has 16 residues. CDR1 MNHEY and CDR2 SMNVEV come from the germline V gene (reference sequence). The DNA for the CDR3 is TGTGCCAGCAGTTTTCAGGGTGTGTATAGCACAGATACGCAGTATTTT. Residues: CASSFQGVYSTDTQYF.

This chain connects TRBV7-2 to TRBJ2-1; D gene ambiguous. V was clipped by 0 bases and J by 3 bases, with 9 bases between them. The CDR3 extends over 15 amino acids. CDR1 and CDR2 from the germline V gene are SGHTA and FQGNSA. CDR3 DNA sequence: TGTGCCAGCAGCTTAGCGGTGCGGATCTACAATGAGCAGTTCTTC. This sequence encodes CASSLAVRIYNEQFF.

The V gene is TRBV6-5, the J gene TRBJ2-7; a weak D match, TRBD1 (5 bases). V was shortened by 0 bases and J by 7 bases, with 13 bases between the two germline ends. There are 14 residues in the CDR3. Germline assignment: CDR1 MNHEY and CDR2 SVGAGI. The CDR3 loop reads CASSYSSRAGEQYF. In nucleotides, the CDR3 is TGTGCCAGCAGTTACTCGAGCAGGGCTGGTGAGCAGTACTTC.

The gene calls are TRBV6-5 and TRBJ2-2; D gene uncertain. V was trimmed by 2 bases and J by 7 bases, leaving 11 bases between them. The CDR3 consists of 14 residues. Germline loops: CDR1 MNHEY, CDR2 SVGAGI. CDR3 protein: CASSYRHLSGELFF. The CDR3 region has the DNA TGTGCCAGCAGTTACCGACACCTAAGCGGGGAGCTGTTTTTT.

This clone appeared a single time. This chain joins TRBV25-1 and TRBJ2-3; D remains ambiguous. Between the trimmed V and J ends, which lost 4 bases and 5 bases, there was a span of 4 bases. CDR1 MGHDK and CDR2 SYGVNS come from the germline V gene. The CDR3 totals 11 residues. The CDR3 DNA reads as TGTGCCAGCAGTGCGGGAGATACGCAGTATTTT. It specifies CASSAGDTQYF.

This clone has just one count. The chain couples TRBV5-4 to TRBJ2-2; tentative D call: TRBD1 (6 bases). Trimming took 4 bases from V and 2 from J, leaving 12 bases between them. CDR3 length equals 15 residues. In germline, CDR1 is SGHNT, CDR2 YYREEE (reference sequence). The CDR3 sequence is CASSPDRINTGELFF. CDR3 DNA sequence: TGTGCCAGCAGCCCGGACAGAATTAACACCGGGGAGCTGTTTTTT.

The chain combines TRBV28 with TRBJ1-1, with 7 bases identical to TRBD1. The germline V gene has CDR1 MDHEN and CDR2 SYDVKM. CDR3 length: 15 residues. After removal of 2 bases from V and 7 bases from J, the junction contained 10 bases not matched to a gene. DNA for the CDR3: TGTGCCAGCAGTTTAGTTCCGGGACAGAAAGTTGAAGCTTTCTTT. Its protein product is CASSLVPGQKVEAFF.

The chain recombines TRBV28 with TRBJ1-1; D gene unclear. The germline CDR1 and CDR2 sequences are MDHEN and SYDVKM. CDR3 length: 13 residues. Trimming left V 3 bases short and J 4 bases short, with 9 bases between. The DNA for the CDR3 is TGTGCCAGCAGTTTCAATCGGGGCACTGAAGCTTTCTTT. It translates to CASSFNRGTEAFF.

The CDR3 region has the DNA TGCGCCAGCAGCCCATCTAGCGGGAGGGCCGACGAGCAGTACTTC. It yields the protein CASSPSSGRADEQYF. V gene TRBV4-1 combines with J gene TRBJ2-7; 12 nucleotides match TRBD2. This CDR3 contains 15 residues. After removal of 4 bases from V and 5 bases from J, the junction contained 6 bases not matched to a gene. CDR1 is MGHRA, CDR2 YSYEKL, per germline.